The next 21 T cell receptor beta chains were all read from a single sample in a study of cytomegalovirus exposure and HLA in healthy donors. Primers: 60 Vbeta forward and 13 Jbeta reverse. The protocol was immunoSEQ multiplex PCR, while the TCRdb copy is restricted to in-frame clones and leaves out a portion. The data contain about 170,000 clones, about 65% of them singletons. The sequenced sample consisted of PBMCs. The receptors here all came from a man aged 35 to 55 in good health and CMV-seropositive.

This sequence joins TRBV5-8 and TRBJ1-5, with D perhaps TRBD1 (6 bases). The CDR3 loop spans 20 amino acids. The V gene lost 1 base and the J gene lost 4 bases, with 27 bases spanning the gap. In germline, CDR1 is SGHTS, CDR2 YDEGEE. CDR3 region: CASSLTQGRPRVIRNQPQHF. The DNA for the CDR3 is TGTGCCAGCAGCTTGACGCAGGGGAGACCTCGGGTCATCAGGAATCAGCCCCAGCATTTT.

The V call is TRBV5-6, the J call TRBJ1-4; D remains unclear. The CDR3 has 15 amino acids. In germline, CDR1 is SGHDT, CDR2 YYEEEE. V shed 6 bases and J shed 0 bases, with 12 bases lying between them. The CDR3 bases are TGTGCCAGCACCAGGCTTTCCTCAACTAATGAAAAACTGTTTTTT. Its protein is CASTRLSSTNEKLFF.

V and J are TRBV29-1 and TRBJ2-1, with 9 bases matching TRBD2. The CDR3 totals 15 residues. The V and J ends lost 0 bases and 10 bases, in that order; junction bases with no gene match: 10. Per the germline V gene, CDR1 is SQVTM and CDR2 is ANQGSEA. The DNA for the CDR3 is TGCAGCGTTGAAGATAAGGGACTAGCAAGGGGCGAGCAGTTCTTC. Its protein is CSVEDKGLARGEQFF.

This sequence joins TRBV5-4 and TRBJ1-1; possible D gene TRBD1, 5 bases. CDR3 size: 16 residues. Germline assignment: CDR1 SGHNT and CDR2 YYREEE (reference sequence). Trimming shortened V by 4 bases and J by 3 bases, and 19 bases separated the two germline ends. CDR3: CASSLPGPRGDTEAFF. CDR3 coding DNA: TGTGCCAGCAGCCTTCCGGGACCTCGGGGGGACACTGAAGCTTTCTTT.

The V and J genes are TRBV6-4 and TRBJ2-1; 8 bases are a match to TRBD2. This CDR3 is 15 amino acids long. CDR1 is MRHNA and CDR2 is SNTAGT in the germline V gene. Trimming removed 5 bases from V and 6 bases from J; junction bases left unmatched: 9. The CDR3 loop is CASSPGTRIGNEQFF. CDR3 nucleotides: TGTGCCAGCAGTCCCGGGACTAGAATTGGCAATGAGCAGTTCTTC.

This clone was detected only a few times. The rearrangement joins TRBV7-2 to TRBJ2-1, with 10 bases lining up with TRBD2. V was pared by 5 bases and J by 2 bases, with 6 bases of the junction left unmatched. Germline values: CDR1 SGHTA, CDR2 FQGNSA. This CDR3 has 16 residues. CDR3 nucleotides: TGTGCCAGCAGCCGAGATAGCGGGGGGACCTACAATGAGCAGTTCTTC. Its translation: CASSRDSGGTYNEQFF. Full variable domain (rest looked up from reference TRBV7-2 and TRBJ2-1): GAGVSQSPSNKVTEKGKDVELRCDPISGHTALYWYRQSLGQGLEFLIYFQGNSAPDKSGLPSDRFSAERTGGSVSTLTIQRTQQEDSAVYLCASSRDSGGTYNEQFFGPGTRLTVL.

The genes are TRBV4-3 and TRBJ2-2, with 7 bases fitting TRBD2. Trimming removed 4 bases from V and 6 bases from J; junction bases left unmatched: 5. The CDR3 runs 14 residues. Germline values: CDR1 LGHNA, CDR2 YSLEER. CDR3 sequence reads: CASSLSGVAGELFF. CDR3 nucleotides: TGCGCCAGCAGCCTCAGCGGGGTGGCCGGGGAGCTGTTTTTT.

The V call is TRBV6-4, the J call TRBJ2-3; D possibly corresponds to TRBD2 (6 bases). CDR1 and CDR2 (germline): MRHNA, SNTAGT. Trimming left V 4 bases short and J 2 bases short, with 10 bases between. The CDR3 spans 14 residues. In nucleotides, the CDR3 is TGTGCCAGCAGTGGGGGACTCTCCACAGATACGCAGTATTTT. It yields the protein CASSGGLSTDTQYF.

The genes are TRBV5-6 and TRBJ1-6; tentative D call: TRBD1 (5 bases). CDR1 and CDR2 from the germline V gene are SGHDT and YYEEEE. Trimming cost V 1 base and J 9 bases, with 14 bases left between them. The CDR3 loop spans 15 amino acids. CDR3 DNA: TGTGCCAGCAGCTTGCCAGGGTCAACGTTTTCACCCCTCCACTTT. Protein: CASSLPGSTFSPLHF.

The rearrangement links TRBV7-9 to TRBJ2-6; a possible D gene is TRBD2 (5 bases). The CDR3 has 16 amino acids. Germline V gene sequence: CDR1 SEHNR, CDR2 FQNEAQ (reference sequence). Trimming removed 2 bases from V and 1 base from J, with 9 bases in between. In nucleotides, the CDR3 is TGTGCCAGCAGCTTAAGCACGGGGTCTGGGGCCAACGTCCTGACTTTC. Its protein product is CASSLSTGSGANVLTF.

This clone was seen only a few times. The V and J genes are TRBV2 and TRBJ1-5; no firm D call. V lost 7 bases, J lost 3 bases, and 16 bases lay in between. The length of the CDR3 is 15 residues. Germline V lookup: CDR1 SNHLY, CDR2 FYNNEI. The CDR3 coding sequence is TGTGCCAGCACTCCGGCAGGCGGGCTCAATCAGCCCCAGCATTTT. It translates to CASTPAGGLNQPQHF.

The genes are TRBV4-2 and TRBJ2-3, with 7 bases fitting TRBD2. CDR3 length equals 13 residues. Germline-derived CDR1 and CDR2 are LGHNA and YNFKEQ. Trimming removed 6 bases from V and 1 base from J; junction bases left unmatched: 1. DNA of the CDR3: TGTGCCAGCAGTACTAGCGGCACAGATACGCAGTATTTT. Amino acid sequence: CASSTSGTDTQYF.

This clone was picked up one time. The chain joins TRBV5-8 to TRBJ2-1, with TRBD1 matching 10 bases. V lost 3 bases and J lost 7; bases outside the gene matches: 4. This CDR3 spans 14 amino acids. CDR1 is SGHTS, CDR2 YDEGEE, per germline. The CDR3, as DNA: TGTGCCAGCAGCTCCCGGGACAGGGGAAATGAGCAGTTCTTC. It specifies CASSSRDRGNEQFF.

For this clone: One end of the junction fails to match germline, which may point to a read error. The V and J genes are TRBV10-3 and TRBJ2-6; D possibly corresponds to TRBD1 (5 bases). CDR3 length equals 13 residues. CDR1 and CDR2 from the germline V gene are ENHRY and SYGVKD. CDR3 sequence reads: CANSISGANALTF. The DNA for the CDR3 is TGTGCCAACTCGATCTCTGGGGCCAACGCCCTGACTTTC.

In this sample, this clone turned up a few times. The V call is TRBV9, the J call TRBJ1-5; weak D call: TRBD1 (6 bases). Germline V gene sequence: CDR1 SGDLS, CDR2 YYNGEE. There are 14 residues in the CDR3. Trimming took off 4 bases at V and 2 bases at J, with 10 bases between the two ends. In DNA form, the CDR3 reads TGTGCCAGCAGCCAGGGGCCTGGCAATCAGCCCCAGCATTTT. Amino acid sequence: CASSQGPGNQPQHF.

As DNA, the CDR3 is TGTGCCAGCAGCGTAGACCCAGGGGGCTTTGAAAAACTGTTTTTT. It codes for CASSVDPGGFEKLFF. The chain has TRBV9 and TRBJ1-4; TRBD1 matches at 8 bases. CDR1 is SGDLS and CDR2 is YYNGEE in the germline V gene. The V and J ends lost 0 bases and 7 bases, in that order; junction bases with no gene match: 5. The CDR3 contains 15 residues.

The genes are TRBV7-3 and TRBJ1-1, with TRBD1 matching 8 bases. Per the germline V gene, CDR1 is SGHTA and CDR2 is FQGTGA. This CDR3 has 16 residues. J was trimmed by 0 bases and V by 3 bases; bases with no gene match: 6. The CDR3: CASSLGAGGLNTEAFF. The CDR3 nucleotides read TGTGCCAGCAGCTTGGGGGCAGGGGGCTTGAACACTGAAGCTTTCTTT.

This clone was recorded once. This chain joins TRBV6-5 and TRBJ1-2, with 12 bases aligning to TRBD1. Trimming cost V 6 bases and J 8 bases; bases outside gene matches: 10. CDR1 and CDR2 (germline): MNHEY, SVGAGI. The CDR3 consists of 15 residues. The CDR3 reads CASSRPWDRGHGYTF. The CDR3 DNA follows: TGTGCCAGCAGCCGACCATGGGACAGGGGGCACGGCTACACCTTC.

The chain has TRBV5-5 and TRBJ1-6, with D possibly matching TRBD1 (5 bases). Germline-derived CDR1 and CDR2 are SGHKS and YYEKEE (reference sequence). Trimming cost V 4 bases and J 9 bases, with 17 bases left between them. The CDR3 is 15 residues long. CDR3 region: CASSGAGRLGSPLHF. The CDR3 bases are TGTGCCAGCAGCGGGGCAGGGCGCCTGGGTTCACCCCTCCACTTT.

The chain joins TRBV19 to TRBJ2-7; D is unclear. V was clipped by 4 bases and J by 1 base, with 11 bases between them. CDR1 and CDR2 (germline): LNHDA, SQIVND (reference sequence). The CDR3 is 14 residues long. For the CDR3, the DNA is TGTGCCAGTAGTAGCGGTCCACAATCCTACGAGCAGTACTTC. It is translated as CASSSGPQSYEQYF.

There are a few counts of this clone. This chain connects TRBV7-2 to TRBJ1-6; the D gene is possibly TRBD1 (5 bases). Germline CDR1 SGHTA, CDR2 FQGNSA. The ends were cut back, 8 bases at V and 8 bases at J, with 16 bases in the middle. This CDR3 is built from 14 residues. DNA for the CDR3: TGTGCCAGCGGCCCCTGGGGCGTGGATTCACCCCTCCACTTT. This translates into CASGPWGVDSPLHF.